Presented here are 3 T cell receptor beta chains from one specimen sequenced in a study of shared clonotypes between healthy human individuals. This table comes from immunoSEQ multiplex PCR, and its TCRdb copy is limited to in-frame clones, with some not included. The sample has over a million clones; approximately 78% are singletons. Sequencing used memory CD4+ T cells from PBMCs. Sample subset: CD45RA-negative fraction. These receptors came from a man aged 18 to 30 in good health. Some clones in this sample may be carry-over from other donors' samples.

V and J are TRBV11-3 and TRBJ2-7; TRBD1 or TRBD2 may be the D gene (5 bases each). This CDR3 spans 14 amino acids. Germline CDR1 SGHNT, CDR2 YENEEA. Trimming left V 0 bases short and J 3 bases short, with 9 bases between. The DNA of the CDR3 is TGTGCCAGCAGCTTAGAAAGGGACGGCTACGAGCAGTACTTC. Protein: CASSLERDGYEQYF.

The chain combines TRBV9 with TRBJ2-3, with 7 nucleotides matching TRBD1. The ends lost 4 bases at V and 1 base at J; junction bases unmatched: 3. CDR1 and CDR2 from the germline V gene are SGDLS and YYNGEE. The CDR3 loop spans 14 amino acids. CDR3 residues: CASSSGQRTDTQYF. The CDR3 DNA reads as TGTGCCAGCAGCTCGGGACAGCGCACAGATACGCAGTATTTT.

In its sample, this clone was seen a few times. The gene calls are TRBV20-1 and TRBJ2-7, with D possibly being TRBD1 (5 bases). V was clipped by 8 bases and J by 5 bases, with 13 bases between them. CDR3 length: 11 residues. CDR1 and CDR2 (germline): DFQATT, SNEGSKA (reference sequence). CDR3 sequence reads: CSTSRQNEQYF. The CDR3 bases are TGCAGTACCAGCAGACAGAACGAGCAGTACTTC.